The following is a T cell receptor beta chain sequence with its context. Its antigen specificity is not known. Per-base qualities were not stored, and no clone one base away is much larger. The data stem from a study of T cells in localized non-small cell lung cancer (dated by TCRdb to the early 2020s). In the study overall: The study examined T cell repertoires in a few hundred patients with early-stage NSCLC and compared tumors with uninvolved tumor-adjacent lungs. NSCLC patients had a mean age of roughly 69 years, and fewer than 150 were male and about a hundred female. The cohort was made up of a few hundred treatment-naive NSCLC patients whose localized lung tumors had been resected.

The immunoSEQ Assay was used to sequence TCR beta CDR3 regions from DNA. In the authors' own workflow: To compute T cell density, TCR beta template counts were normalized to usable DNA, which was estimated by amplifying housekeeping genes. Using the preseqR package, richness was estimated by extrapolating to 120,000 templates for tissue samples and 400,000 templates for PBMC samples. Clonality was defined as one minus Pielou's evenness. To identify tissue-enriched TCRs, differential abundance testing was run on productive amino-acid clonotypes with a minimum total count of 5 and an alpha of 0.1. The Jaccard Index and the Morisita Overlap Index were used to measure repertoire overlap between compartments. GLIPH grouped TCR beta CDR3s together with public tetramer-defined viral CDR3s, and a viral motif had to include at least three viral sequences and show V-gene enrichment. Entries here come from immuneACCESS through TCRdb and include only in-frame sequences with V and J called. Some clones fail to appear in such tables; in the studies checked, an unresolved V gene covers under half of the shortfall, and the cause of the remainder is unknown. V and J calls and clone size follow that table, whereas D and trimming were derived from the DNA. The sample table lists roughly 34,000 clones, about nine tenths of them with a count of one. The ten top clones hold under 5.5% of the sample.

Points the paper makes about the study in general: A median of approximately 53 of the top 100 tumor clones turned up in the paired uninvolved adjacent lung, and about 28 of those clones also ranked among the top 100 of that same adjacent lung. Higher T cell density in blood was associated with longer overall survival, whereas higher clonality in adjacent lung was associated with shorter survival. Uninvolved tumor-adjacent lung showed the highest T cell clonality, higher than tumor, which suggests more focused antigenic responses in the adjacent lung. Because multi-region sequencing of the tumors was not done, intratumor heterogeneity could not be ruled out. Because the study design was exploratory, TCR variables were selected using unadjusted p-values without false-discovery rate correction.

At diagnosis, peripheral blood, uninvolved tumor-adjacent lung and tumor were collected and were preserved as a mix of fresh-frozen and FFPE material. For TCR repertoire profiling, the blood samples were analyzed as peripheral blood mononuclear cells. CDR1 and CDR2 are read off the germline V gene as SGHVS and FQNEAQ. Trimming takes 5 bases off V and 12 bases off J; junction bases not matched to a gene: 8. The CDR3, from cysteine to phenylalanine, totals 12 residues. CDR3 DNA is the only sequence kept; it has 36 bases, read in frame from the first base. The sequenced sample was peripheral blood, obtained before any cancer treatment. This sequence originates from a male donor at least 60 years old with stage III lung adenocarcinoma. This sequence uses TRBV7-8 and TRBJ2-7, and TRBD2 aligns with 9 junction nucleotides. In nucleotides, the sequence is TGTGCCAGCAGCCTAATCTTGGGACTAGCGTACTTC. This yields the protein CASSLILGLAYF.